This T cell receptor (beta chain) was found in a study of shared clonotypes between healthy human individuals. Repertoires were generated with immunoSEQ multiplex PCR, while TCRdb's copy carries only in-frame clones and drops some. The sample consists of over 2,000,000 clones, 90% to 95% of them appearing once. CD45RO negativity and positive selection for CCR7 defined naive CD8 cells, a population that excluded terminally differentiated effector memory CD45RA+ cells. The CDR3 has 16 amino acids. V shed 8 bases and J 0 bases; nucleotides not matched to a gene: 6. Germline CDR1 is SNHLY and CDR2 is FYNNEI.

This clonotype originated in a man between 18 and 35 years old in good health. Some clones in this sample may be carry-over from other donors' samples. The rearrangement uses TRBV2 and TRBJ2-1, with 11 positions matching TRBD2. The sample was naive CD8+ T cells from PBMCs. CDR3 residues: CASSGTSGPSYNEQFF. CDR3 nucleotides: TGTGCCAGCTCCGGGACTAGCGGCCCCTCCTACAATGAGCAGTTCTTC.